This T cell receptor beta chain originates from a study of shared clonotypes between healthy human individuals. Study results and limitations: Against clonotypes common to all four donors, non-shared ones had lower generation probabilities. Sequencing depth was predicted to influence how clonotypes are shared among donors.

It was across several immunoSEQ plates that each subset's genomic DNA was evenly split. TCRdb's table, derived via immunoSEQ multiplex PCR, lists solely in-frame clones and lacks some. The sample consists of 2 million to 2.5 million clones, 95% of them appearing once. Germline V gives CDR1 SGHTA, CDR2 FQGNSA. The V and J ends lost 7 bases and 3 bases respectively, with 24 bases between them. The CDR3 has 17 residues. A single count supports this clone. Antigen: not known. Division of CD4+ cells produced a CD45RA+ naive subset and a CD45RA-negative memory subset. Sequenced input: naive CD4+ T cells sorted from blood. Noted subset: CD45RA+ positively selected. The receptor was isolated from a man between 18 and 35 years old in good health. The chain is built from TRBV7-2 and TRBJ1-2; D not certain. The CDR3 sequence is CASTQNPSQVAYYGYTF. CDR3 sequence (DNA): TGTGCCAGCACCCAAAACCCCAGCCAGGTAGCGTACTATGGCTACACCTTC. The full variable domain, with the rest looked up from reference TRBV7-2 and TRBJ1-2, is GAGVSQSPSNKVTEKGKDVELRCDPISGHTALYWYRQSLGQGLEFLIYFQGNSAPDKSGLPSDRFSAERTGGSVSTLTIQRTQQEDSAVYLCASTQNPSQVAYYGYTFGSGTRLTVV.